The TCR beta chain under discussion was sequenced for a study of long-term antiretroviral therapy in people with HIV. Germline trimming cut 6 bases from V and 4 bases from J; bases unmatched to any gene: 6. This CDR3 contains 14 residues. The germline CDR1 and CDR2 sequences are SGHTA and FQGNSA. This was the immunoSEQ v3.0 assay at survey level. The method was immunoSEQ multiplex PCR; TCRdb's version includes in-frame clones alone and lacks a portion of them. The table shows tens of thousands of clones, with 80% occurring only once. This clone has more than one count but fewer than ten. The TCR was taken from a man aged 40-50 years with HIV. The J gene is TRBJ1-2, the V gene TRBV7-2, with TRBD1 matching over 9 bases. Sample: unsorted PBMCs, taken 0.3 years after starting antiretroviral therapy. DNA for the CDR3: TGTGCCAGCAGTACGGACAGGGGAGTCTATGGCTACACCTTC. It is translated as CASSTDRGVYGYTF.